Listed here is a single T cell receptor beta chain. The antigen it recognizes is unknown. Nothing much larger sits one base from this clone, and base qualities are not available. This record belongs to a study of blood T cell repertoires in COVID-19 (dated by TCRdb to 2019 to 2021). Notes on the research overall: Samples from collaborators originated in the United States, Italy and Spain and spanned both the acute and convalescent phases of COVID-19. The prospective study material was composed of cDNA or gDNA derived from T cells, B-cell-depleted T cells, or PBMCs. Subjects who had been exposed to COVID-19, were actively infected with it, or had recovered from it provided the deeply sampled blood TCRbeta repertoires that made up the dataset. A freely available public database, intended as a resource for researchers studying the immune response to SARS-CoV-2, is where the repertoires were released. Samples were obtained from the ongoing ImmuneRACE study (first 160 participants) and from 1,200 or so subjects provided by 6 global collaborators. A de-identified subject ID, COVID-19 status, age in years and sex were almost always included in the sample metadata. HLA class I and class II types, where available, came from metadata supplied by the sample provider rather than from assay-based typing.

TCRbeta CDR3 regions were amplified from genomic DNA by means of the immunoSEQ Assay, a bias-controlled multiplex PCR. Regarding the original processing steps: The number of nucleated cells in each sample was estimated by amplification of reference gene primers within the assay. To quantify the absolute abundance of each unique TCRbeta CDR3 rearrangement, sequence reads were collapsed and filtered. For each sample, productive Simpson clonality was calculated as the square root of Simpson's diversity index across productive rearrangements. TCRdb carries this immuneACCESS record with in-frame sequences only. Its versions omit some clonotypes, under half of them owing to an unresolved V gene in the studies checked, with the rest unexplained. Clonal size and the V and J genes are those of that table, whereas D and trimming came from the DNA. This sample holds roughly 77,000 clones; around four fifths were observed only once. The ten largest clones add up to about 16% of the sample.

At one collaborating source in Seattle, patients were enrolled during active infection and were followed longitudinally through the course of disease. The collaborating institutions used their own protocols to collect whole blood in K2EDTA tubes. For TCRbeta analysis, collaborators shipped samples in one of three forms: frozen whole blood, isolated PBMCs, or DNA extracted from either of those sample types. On the study overall, not on this receptor specifically: Clinical and demographic metadata were provided uncurated, with the amount varying by source and participant.

V gives up 5 bases and J gives up 3 bases, and the segment between their germline ends measures 5 bases. Its CDR3 holds 11 amino acids, cysteine through phenylalanine. Here the CDR3 DNA is all that survives: 33 bases in frame from base 1. CDR1 and CDR2 (LGHNT, FRNRAP) derive from the germline V gene. Rearrangement joined TRBV12-5 to TRBJ2-7, with the D gene uncertain. The TCR was taken from a man in his sixties with COVID-19, enrolled during active disease. Sample: peripheral blood. The nucleotide sequence is TGTGCTAGTGGTCCGGGCTACGAGCAGTACTTC. This translates into CASGPGYEQYF.